The 30 T cell receptor beta chains given below trace back to one sample, sequenced in a study of T cell responses to AZD1222 COVID-19 vaccine (TCRdb year 2021). Library construction relied on the immunoSEQ multiplex PCR assay. Drawn from immuneACCESS, this table holds only the in-frame rearrangements with V and J called that TCRdb kept. Clones are partly lost; checked studies trace under half to an unresolved V gene and leave the rest unexplained. The sample profile shows 110,000 or so clones; approximately 86% of them were found once. The top ten clones comprise under 20% of the sample. The sample's time point label is to be understood as: about 28 days (+/-7) after the second vaccine dose. Material: peripheral blood, obtained 28 days after the second AZD1222 dose. Receptors were obtained from an adult who received the AZD1222 COVID-19 vaccine.

This chain uses TRBV28 with TRBJ1-2, with D possibly matching TRBD1 (5 bases). Germline V lookup: CDR1 MDHEN, CDR2 SYDVKM. CDR3 size: 12 residues. Trimming cost V 4 bases and J 7 bases, with 10 bases left between them. The CDR3 sequence is CASSSSGFGYTF. Here the CDR3 DNA reads TGTGCCAGCAGTTCCTCAGGGTTTGGCTACACCTTC.

The V call is TRBV19, the J call TRBJ1-5; no firm D call. CDR1 is LNHDA, CDR2 SQIVND, per germline (reference sequence). Trimming left V 4 bases short and J 1 base short, with 17 bases between. CDR3 length: 17 amino acids. The DNA for the CDR3 is TGTGCCAGTAGTACTCCCGGCGGAGGAGCAAGCAATCAGCCCCAGCATTTT. Amino acid sequence: CASSTPGGGASNQPQHF.

This chain uses TRBV19 with TRBJ2-7; 9 bases are shared with TRBD1. V lost 6 bases, J lost 3 bases, and 6 bases stayed unmatched. The germline gives CDR1 LNHDA, CDR2 SQIVND (reference sequence). This CDR3 contains 14 residues. The CDR3 reads CASSLGTGFYEQYF. The CDR3 DNA follows: TGTGCCAGTAGCCTCGGGACAGGGTTCTACGAGCAGTACTTC.

The chain links TRBV7-6 to TRBJ2-1, with D possibly being TRBD1 or TRBD2 (6 bases each). CDR3 length equals 11 residues. Germline V CDR1 and CDR2: SGHVS, FNYEAQ. Trimming cost V 8 bases and J 8 bases, with 10 bases left between them. Here the CDR3 reads CASLGGDEQFF. In DNA form, the CDR3 reads TGTGCCAGCTTGGGGGGCGATGAGCAGTTCTTC. Looking up the rest from reference TRBV7-6 and TRBJ2-1 gives the full variable domain: GAGVSQSPRYKVTKRGQDVALRCDPISGHVSLYWYRQALGQGPEFLTYFNYEAQQDKSGLPNDRFSAERPEGSISTLTIQRTEQRDSAMYRCASLGGDEQFFGPGTRLTVL.

This clone showed up just once. The chain links TRBV6-5 to TRBJ1-6; D may be TRBD1 (6 bases). Per germline, CDR1 MNHEY and CDR2 SVGAGI. Trimming removed 5 bases at V and 9 bases at J, with 11 bases between. The length of the CDR3 is 13 residues. The DNA of the CDR3 is TGTGCCAGCAGTCCACAGGGTCGTTCACCCCTCCACTTT. Its translation is CASSPQGRSPLHF.

The chain uses TRBV24-1 and TRBJ1-2, with 8 nucleotides matching TRBD1. V lost 4 bases to trimming and J lost 3 bases; unmatched junction nucleotides: 9. The germline V gene encodes CDR1 KGHDR and CDR2 SFDVKD. The CDR3 sequence is 16 residues long. CDR3 nucleotide sequence: TGTGCCACCAGTGACCCTGGGGCAGGGGGCCACTATGGCTACACCTTC. Protein product: CATSDPGAGGHYGYTF.

Notes on this clone: The same CDR3 also results from other DNA sequences found in this sample. This chain's CDR3 is CASSLRDTEAFF. The CDR3 DNA is TGTGCCAGCAGCCTTAGAGACACTGAAGCTTTCTTT. V gene TRBV5-4 combines with J gene TRBJ1-1; D gene uncertain. The CDR3 is 12 residues long. Germline values: CDR1 SGHNT, CDR2 YYREEE (reference sequence). V was clipped by 4 bases and J by 3 bases, with 7 bases between them.

J is TRBJ2-1 and V is TRBV5-1; 12 bases map to TRBD2. The germline V gene has CDR1 SGHRS and CDR2 YFSETQ. This CDR3 has 14 residues. V lost 7 bases to trimming and J lost 3 bases; unmatched junction nucleotides: 2. The CDR3 nucleotides are TGCGCCAGCGGACTAGCGGGAAGCTACAATGAGCAGTTCTTC. Translating gives CASGLAGSYNEQFF.

The genes are TRBV11-2 and TRBJ1-4, with unresolved D. The ends were cut back, 3 bases at V and 4 bases at J, with 9 bases in the middle. The CDR3 is 14 residues long. Germline V gives CDR1 SGHAT, CDR2 FQNNGV. CDR3 loop: CASSFSLNNEKLFF. The CDR3 nucleotides read TGTGCCAGCAGCTTCTCTCTGAATAATGAAAAACTGTTTTTT.

This clone occurred once. CDR3 region: CASSPGIGQVNEKLFF. In DNA, the CDR3 is TGCGCCAGCAGCCCAGGGATAGGGCAGGTTAATGAAAAACTGTTTTTT. The chain is built from TRBV4-1 and TRBJ1-4; TRBD1 might be the D (5 bases). The CDR3 loop spans 16 amino acids. Germline V gene lookup returns CDR1 MGHRA and CDR2 YSYEKL. V was trimmed by 4 bases and J by 4 bases, leaving 16 bases between them.

The chain joins TRBV5-5 to TRBJ2-5, with 10 bases matching TRBD2. Germline loops: CDR1 SGHKS, CDR2 YYEKEE (reference sequence). The CDR3 has 16 residues. V was pared by 0 bases and J by 0 bases, with 2 bases of the junction left unmatched. The CDR3 protein is CASSLGSGGHQETQYF. The DNA for the CDR3 is TGTGCCAGCAGCTTGGGTAGCGGGGGGCACCAAGAGACCCAGTACTTC.

The chain carries TRBV14 and TRBJ2-1; 10 bases are shared with TRBD2. This CDR3 spans 15 amino acids. Trimming cost V 3 bases and J 8 bases; bases outside gene matches: 7. CDR1 and CDR2 (germline): SGHDN, FVKESK. The CDR3 nucleotides are TGTGCCAGCAGCCAGGCAGCGGGAGGGCGCTATGAGCAGTTCTTC. This codes for CASSQAAGGRYEQFF. Looking up the rest from reference TRBV14 and TRBJ2-1 gives the full variable domain: EAGVTQFPSHSVIEKGQTVTLRCDPISGHDNLYWYRRVMGKEIKFLLHFVKESKQDESGMPNNRFLAERTGGTYSTLKVQPAELEDSGVYFCASSQAAGGRYEQFFGPGTRLTVL.

The chain combines TRBV7-2 with TRBJ1-6; TRBD1 is a possible D gene (5 bases). CDR3 size: 13 residues. Trimming left V 5 bases short and J 7 bases short, with 9 bases between. Germline lookup yields CDR1 SGHTA and CDR2 FQGNSA. CDR3 DNA: TGTGCCAGCAGCATACGGACAAATTCACCCCTCCACTTT. It specifies CASSIRTNSPLHF. The whole variable domain, filled in from reference TRBV7-2 and TRBJ1-6, reads GAGVSQSPSNKVTEKGKDVELRCDPISGHTALYWYRQSLGQGLEFLIYFQGNSAPDKSGLPSDRFSAERTGGSVSTLTIQRTQQEDSAVYLCASSIRTNSPLHFGNGTRLTVT.

The chain recombines TRBV7-2 with TRBJ2-3; D may be TRBD2 (6 bases). The germline CDR1 and CDR2 sequences are SGHTA and FQGNSA. Trimming stripped 1 base from V and 2 bases from J, with 16 bases between. This CDR3 region has 17 residues. Here the CDR3 reads CASSLVGGSVITDTQYF. The CDR3 nucleotides read TGTGCCAGCAGCTTAGTGGGGGGTTCAGTTATCACAGATACGCAGTATTTT. The whole variable domain, filled in from reference TRBV7-2 and TRBJ2-3, reads GAGVSQSPSNKVTEKGKDVELRCDPISGHTALYWYRQSLGQGLEFLIYFQGNSAPDKSGLPSDRFSAERTGGSVSTLTIQRTQQEDSAVYLCASSLVGGSVITDTQYFGPGTRLTVL.

The chain uses TRBV7-6 and TRBJ1-4, with 7 bases lining up with TRBD1. The length of the CDR3 is 15 residues. CDR1 is SGHVS and CDR2 is FNYEAQ in the germline V gene. Trimming removed 1 base from V and 7 bases from J; junction bases left unmatched: 6. The CDR3 sequence is CASSLGGGELEKLFF. The CDR3 DNA reads as TGTGCCAGCAGCTTAGGAGGGGGCGAACTTGAAAAACTGTTTTTT.

Regarding this clone: The germline gene is not matched at one end of the junction; a read error may be the cause. The chain carries TRBV13 and TRBJ1-1, with 7 bases identical to TRBD1. The CDR3 runs to 16 residues. Germline values: CDR1 PRHDT, CDR2 FYEKMQ (reference sequence). The CDR3 loop reads CASSLGGRRMNTEAFF. Here the CDR3 DNA reads TGTGCCAGCAGCCTAGGGGGCCGTAGGATGAACACTGAAGCTTTCTTT. Together with reference TRBV13 and TRBJ1-1, the CDR3 gives the full variable domain: AAGVIQSPRHLIKEKRETATLKCYPIPRHDTVYWYQQGPGQDPQFLISFYEKMQSDKGSIPDRFSAQQFSDYHSELNMSSLELGDSALYFCASSLGGRRMNTEAFFGQGTRLTVV.

The CDR3 coding sequence is TGTGCCAGCAGCGTAGGGGCGGGGGGCCACGAGCAGTACTTC. Protein product: CASSVGAGGHEQYF. The V call is TRBV9, the J call TRBJ2-7, with 8 bases matching TRBD2. The CDR3 has 14 amino acids. Germline CDR1 is SGDLS and CDR2 is YYNGEE. With V trimmed by 0 bases and J by 5 bases, 4 bases remained unmatched.

The chain uses TRBV5-1 and TRBJ1-3, with D unclear. Germline values: CDR1 SGHRS, CDR2 YFSETQ. The CDR3 covers 16 residues. V was pared by 4 bases and J by 0 bases, with 14 bases between. CDR3 sequence (DNA): TGCGCCAGCAGCCCGGACCTTATATACTCTGGAAACACCATATATTTT. This gives the protein CASSPDLIYSGNTIYF.

V gene TRBV6-5 combines with J gene TRBJ1-2; maybe TRBD1 (6 bases). The V gene's germline CDR1 is MNHEY and CDR2 SVGAGI. The CDR3 loop spans 16 amino acids. The germline V and J ends were trimmed by 3 bases and 0 bases, with 14 bases remaining between them. The DNA of the CDR3 is TGTGCCAGCAGTTATCCCCAGGACAGCCCTAACTATGGCTACACCTTC. Translated: CASSYPQDSPNYGYTF.

The chain couples TRBV11-2 to TRBJ2-5, with D perhaps TRBD2 (6 bases). The germline gives CDR1 SGHAT, CDR2 FQNNGV. CDR3 length: 14 residues. The germline V and J ends were trimmed by 3 bases and 5 bases, with 13 bases remaining between them. In DNA form, the CDR3 reads TGTGCCAGCAGCTTGGGACTGTACGTCGAGACCCAGTACTTC. It specifies CASSLGLYVETQYF. Based on the CDR3 plus reference TRBV11-2 and TRBJ2-5, the full variable domain is EAGVAQSPRYKIIEKRQSVAFWCNPISGHATLYWYQQILGQGPKLLIQFQNNGVVDDSQLPKDRFSAERLKGVDSTLKIQPAKLEDSAVYLCASSLGLYVETQYFGPGTRLLVL.

The chain has TRBV30 and TRBJ2-5, with TRBD1 matching 9 bases. The trim removed 1 base at V and 7 bases at J, leaving 4 bases unmatched. Per germline, CDR1 GTSNPN and CDR2 SVGIG (reference sequence). The CDR3 spans 13 residues. The CDR3 spells CAWSARGQGTQYF. CDR3 in DNA: TGTGCCTGGAGTGCAAGGGGACAGGGGACCCAGTACTTC.

The chain is built from TRBV2 and TRBJ2-5; D is unclear. This CDR3 has 16 residues. With 6 bases removed from V and 5 bases from J, the gap between germline ends came to 22 bases. In germline, CDR1 is SNHLY, CDR2 FYNNEI. CDR3 sequence: CASSPFWRDGAETQYF. CDR3 bases: TGTGCCAGCAGCCCTTTCTGGAGAGACGGCGCGGAGACCCAGTACTTC.

The gene calls are TRBV6-5 and TRBJ2-2, with D maybe TRBD1 (5 bases). Between the trimmed V and J ends, which lost 5 bases and 5 bases, there was a span of 6 bases. Germline V gene sequence: CDR1 MNHEY, CDR2 SVGAGI. The CDR3 runs to 12 residues. The CDR3 DNA sequence: TGTGCCAGCAGTAAGGGGACCGGGGAGCTGTTTTTT. Its translation: CASSKGTGELFF.

This clone was seen once. The chain employs TRBV9 and TRBJ2-1; tentative D call: TRBD2 (5 bases). There are 14 residues in the CDR3. Between the trimmed V and J ends, which lost 0 bases and 6 bases, there was a span of 10 bases. CDR1 SGDLS and CDR2 YYNGEE come from the germline V gene. CDR3 residues: CASSVGYGGNEQFF. The CDR3 nucleotides read TGTGCCAGCAGCGTAGGGTATGGAGGCAATGAGCAGTTCTTC.

The V gene is TRBV29-1, the J gene TRBJ1-2, with 9 positions matching TRBD1. V gave up 6 bases and J gave up 5 bases; unmatched junction bases: 13. The CDR3 is 15 amino acids. CDR1 is SQVTM and CDR2 is ANQGSEA in the germline V gene. DNA for the CDR3: TGCAGCGTCGACGCCAGGGACAGGGCAGGTTATGGCTACACCTTC. Protein: CSVDARDRAGYGYTF.

The gene calls are TRBV7-2 and TRBJ2-2; the D gene is possibly TRBD1 (6 bases). Germline V gene data show CDR1 as SGHTA and CDR2 as FQGNSA. The V end was cut by 5 bases, the J end by 7 bases, with 14 bases between. The CDR3 contains 14 residues. The CDR3 coding sequence is TGTGCCAGCAGCCCGGGACAAGACGTCGGGGAGCTGTTTTTT. Translated, it gives CASSPGQDVGELFF.

The chain carries TRBV5-1 and TRBJ2-7, with TRBD1 matching 10 bases. CDR1 is SGHRS, CDR2 YFSETQ, per germline. J gave up 3 bases and V 4 bases, and 4 bases lay outside the gene matches. The CDR3 runs 14 residues. CDR3 loop: CASSSRDRGYEQYF. DNA of the CDR3: TGCGCCAGCAGCAGCCGGGACAGGGGCTACGAGCAGTACTTC.

V usage is TRBV28 and J usage is TRBJ2-3, with 7 bases aligning to TRBD1. The CDR3 has 15 amino acids. Germline V gene lookup returns CDR1 MDHEN and CDR2 SYDVKM. Trimming took 6 bases from V and 3 from J; bases not matched to a gene: 9. CDR3 sequence (DNA): TGTGCCAGCAGACTCTACAGGGGCGAAACAGATACGCAGTATTTT. As protein: CASRLYRGETDTQYF. The whole variable domain, filled in from reference TRBV28 and TRBJ2-3, reads DVKVTQSSRYLVKRTGEKVFLECVQDMDHENMFWYRQDPGLGLRLIYFSYDVKMKEKGDIPEGYSVSREKKERFSLILESASTNQTSMYLCASRLYRGETDTQYFGPGTRLTVL.

This clone was seen at least ten times. The rearrangement links TRBV24-1 to TRBJ2-1; 7 nucleotides agree with TRBD2. CDR3 size: 15 residues. Unmatched junction bases numbered 3, after V lost 4 bases and J lost 1 base. CDR1 is KGHDR and CDR2 is SFDVKD in the germline V gene. CDR3 bases: TGTGCCACCAGTGACCAAGCGGGATCCTACAATGAGCAGTTCTTC. The encoded protein is CATSDQAGSYNEQFF.

V usage is TRBV25-1 and J usage is TRBJ1-1; TRBD1 matches 8 bases. There are 15 residues in the CDR3. With 2 bases clipped from V and 6 bases from J, the junction kept 8 bases outside the gene matches. Germline-derived CDR1 and CDR2 are MGHDK and SYGVNS. The CDR3: CASSEPTGGKAEAFF. CDR3 nucleotide sequence: TGTGCCAGCAGTGAACCCACAGGGGGGAAGGCTGAAGCTTTCTTT.